The 2 T cell receptor beta chains listed next were all sequenced from one sample in a study of read filtering for tumor transcriptome and immune sequencing. The library was built from about 0.4 ug RNA with molecular barcoded adaptors for alpha/delta and beta/gamma chains. TCRdb ran MiXCR on the reads and lists one entry per CDR3 protein. Of 50,000 or so distinct CDR3 sequences detected, roughly a fifth appear once; the ten largest clones hold roughly 15%. Sequencing input: a population of CD138-negative cells sorted from bone marrow. These receptors were collected from a donor aged 40 or older with multiple myeloma.

This clonotype was observed many times. This chain joins TRBV7-9 and TRBJ2-2; D perhaps matches TRBD1 (6 bases). The CDR3 extends over 16 amino acids. Germline CDR1 and CDR2: SEHNR and FQNEAQ (reference sequence). Trimming cost V 4 bases and J 2 bases, with 14 bases left between them. The CDR3 region is CASSYSGTLNTGELFF. The CDR3 DNA is TGTGCCAGCAGCTACTCGGGGACATTAAACACCGGGGAGCTGTTTTTT.

As to this clonotype: Relative to the germline gene, one junction end is altered; a read error may explain this. This chain joins TRBV27 and TRBJ2-1, with TRBD2 as a possible D gene (6 bases). The CDR3 runs 16 residues. Germline V gives CDR1 MNHEY, CDR2 SMNVEV (reference sequence). The CDR3 here is CASSSSASSSYNEQSF. The DNA of the CDR3 is TGTGCCAGCAGTTCTAGCGCCTCGAGCTCCTACAATGAGCAGTCCTTC.